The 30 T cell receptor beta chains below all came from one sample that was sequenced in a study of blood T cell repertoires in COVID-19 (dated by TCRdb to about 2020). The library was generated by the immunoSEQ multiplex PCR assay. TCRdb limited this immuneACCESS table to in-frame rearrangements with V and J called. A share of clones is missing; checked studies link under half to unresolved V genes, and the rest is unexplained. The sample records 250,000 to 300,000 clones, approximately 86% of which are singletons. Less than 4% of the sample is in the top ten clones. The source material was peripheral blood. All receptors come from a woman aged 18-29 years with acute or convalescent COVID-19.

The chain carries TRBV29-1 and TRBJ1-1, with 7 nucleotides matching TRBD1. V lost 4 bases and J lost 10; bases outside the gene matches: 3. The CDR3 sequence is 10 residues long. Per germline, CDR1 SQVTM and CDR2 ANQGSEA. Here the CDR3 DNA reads TGCAGCGTTGGGCAGGGGGTAGCTTTCTTT. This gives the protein CSVGQGVAFF. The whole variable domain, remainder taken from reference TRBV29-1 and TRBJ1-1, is SAVISQKPSRDICQRGTSLTIQCQVDSQVTMMFWYRQQPGQSLTLIATANQGSEATYESGFVIDKFPISRPNLTFSTLTVSNMSPEDSSIYLCSVGQGVAFFGQGTRLTVV.

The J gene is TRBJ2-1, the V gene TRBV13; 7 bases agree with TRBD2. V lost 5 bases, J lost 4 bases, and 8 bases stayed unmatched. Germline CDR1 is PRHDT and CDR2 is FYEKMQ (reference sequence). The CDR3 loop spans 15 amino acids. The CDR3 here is CASSPRLAIYNEQFF. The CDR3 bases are TGTGCCAGCAGCCCCAGACTAGCCATTTACAATGAGCAGTTCTTC.

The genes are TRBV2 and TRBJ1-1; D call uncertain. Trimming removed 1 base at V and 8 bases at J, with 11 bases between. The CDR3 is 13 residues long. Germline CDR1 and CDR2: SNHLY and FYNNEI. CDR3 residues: CASSEERRVEAFF. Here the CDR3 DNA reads TGTGCCAGCAGTGAAGAAAGGAGGGTCGAAGCTTTCTTT.

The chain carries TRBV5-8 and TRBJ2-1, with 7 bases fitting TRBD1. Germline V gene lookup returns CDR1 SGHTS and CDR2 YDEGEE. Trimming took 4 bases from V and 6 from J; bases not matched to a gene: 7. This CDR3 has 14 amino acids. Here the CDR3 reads CASSAPRQGNEQFF. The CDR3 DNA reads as TGTGCCAGCAGCGCCCCAAGACAGGGCAATGAGCAGTTCTTC.

This chain's CDR3 is CASSRADSYEQYF. The DNA for the CDR3 is TGTGCCAGCAGTCGTGCGGACTCCTACGAGCAGTACTTC. The chain has TRBV6-5 and TRBJ2-7, with D uncertain. Germline-derived CDR1 and CDR2 are MNHEY and SVGAGI. This CDR3 region has 13 residues. The germline V and J ends were trimmed by 5 bases and 0 bases, with 8 bases remaining between them.

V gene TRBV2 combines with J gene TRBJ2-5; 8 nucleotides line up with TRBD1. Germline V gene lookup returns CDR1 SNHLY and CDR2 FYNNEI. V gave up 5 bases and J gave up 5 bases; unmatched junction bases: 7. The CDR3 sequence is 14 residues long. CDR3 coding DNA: TGTGCCAGCAGTTTCCAGGGGGCTGGGGAGACCCAGTACTTC. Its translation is CASSFQGAGETQYF.

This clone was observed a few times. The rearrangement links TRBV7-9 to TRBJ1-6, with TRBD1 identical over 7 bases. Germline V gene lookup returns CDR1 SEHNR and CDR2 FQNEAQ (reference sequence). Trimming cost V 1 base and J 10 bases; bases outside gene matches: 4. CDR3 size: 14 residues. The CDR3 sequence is CASSLGDRDSPLHF. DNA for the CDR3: TGTGCCAGCAGCTTAGGTGACAGGGACTCACCCCTCCACTTT.

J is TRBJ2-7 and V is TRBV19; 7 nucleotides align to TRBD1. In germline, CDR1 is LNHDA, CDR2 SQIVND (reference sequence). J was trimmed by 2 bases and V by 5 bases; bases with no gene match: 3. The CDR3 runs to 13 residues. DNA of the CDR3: TGTGCCAGTAGTGACAGGGCCCCCTACGAGCAGTACTTC. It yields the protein CASSDRAPYEQYF.

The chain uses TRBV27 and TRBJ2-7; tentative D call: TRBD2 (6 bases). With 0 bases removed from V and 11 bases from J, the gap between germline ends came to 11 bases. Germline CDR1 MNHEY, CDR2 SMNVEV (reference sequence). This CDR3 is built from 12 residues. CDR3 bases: TGTGCCAGCAGTTTATCGGGAGGAAACAAGTACTTC. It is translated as CASSLSGGNKYF.

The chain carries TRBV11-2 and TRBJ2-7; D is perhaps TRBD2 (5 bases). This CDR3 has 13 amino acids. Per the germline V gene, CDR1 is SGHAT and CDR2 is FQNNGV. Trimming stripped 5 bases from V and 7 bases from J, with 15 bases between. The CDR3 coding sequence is TGTGCCAGCAGCCTCGGCGAGGGTCTAGAGCAGTACTTC. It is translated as CASSLGEGLEQYF. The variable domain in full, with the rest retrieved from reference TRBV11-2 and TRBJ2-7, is EAGVAQSPRYKIIEKRQSVAFWCNPISGHATLYWYQQILGQGPKLLIQFQNNGVVDDSQLPKDRFSAERLKGVDSTLKIQPAKLEDSAVYLCASSLGEGLEQYFGPGTRLTVT.

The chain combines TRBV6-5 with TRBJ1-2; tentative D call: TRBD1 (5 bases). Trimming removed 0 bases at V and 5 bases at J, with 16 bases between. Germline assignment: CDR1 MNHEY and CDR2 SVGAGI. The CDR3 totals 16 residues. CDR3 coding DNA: TGTGCCAGCAGTTACTCGAAAGGGGTCCGGGGGTATGGCTACACCTTC. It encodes CASSYSKGVRGYGYTF.

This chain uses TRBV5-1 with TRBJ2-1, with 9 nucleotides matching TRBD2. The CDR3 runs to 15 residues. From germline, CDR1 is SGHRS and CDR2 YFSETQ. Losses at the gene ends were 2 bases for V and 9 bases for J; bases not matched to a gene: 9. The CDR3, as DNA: TGCGCCAGCAGCTTCGGGGCTAGCGGGATGGGTGAGCAGTTCTTC. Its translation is CASSFGASGMGEQFF.

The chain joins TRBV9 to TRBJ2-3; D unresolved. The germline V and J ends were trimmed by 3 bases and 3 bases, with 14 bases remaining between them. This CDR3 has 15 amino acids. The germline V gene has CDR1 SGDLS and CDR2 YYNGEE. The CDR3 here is CASSGPQVITDTQYF. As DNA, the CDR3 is TGTGCCAGCAGCGGACCTCAGGTGATTACAGATACGCAGTATTTT.

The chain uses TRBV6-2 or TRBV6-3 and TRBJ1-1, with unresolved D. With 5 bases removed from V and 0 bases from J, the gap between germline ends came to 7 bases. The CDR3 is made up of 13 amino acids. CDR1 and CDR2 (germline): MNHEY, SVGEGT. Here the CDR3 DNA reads TGTGCCAGCAGTGCACAAGTGAACACTGAAGCTTTCTTT. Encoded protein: CASSAQVNTEAFF.

CDR3 nucleotide sequence: TGTGCCAGTAGTAAACGGACTAGCGGGAGTACCTACAATGAGCAGTTCTTC. As protein: CASSKRTSGSTYNEQFF. This rearrangement joins TRBV19 to TRBJ2-1; 13 bases are a match to TRBD2. CDR1 and CDR2 from the germline V gene are LNHDA and SQIVND (reference sequence). Germline trimming cut 4 bases from V and 2 bases from J; bases unmatched to any gene: 5. The CDR3 sequence is 17 residues long.

CDR3 protein: CASSQERDRGNSPLHF. The CDR3 region has the DNA TGTGCCAGCAGCCAAGAGCGCGACAGGGGCAATTCACCCCTCCACTTT. V and J are TRBV3-1 (or the pseudogene TRBV3-2) and TRBJ1-6; TRBD1 matches 8 bases. Trimming took 0 bases from V and 7 from J; bases not matched to a gene: 5. The CDR3 sequence is 16 residues long. Germline CDR1 is LGHDT and CDR2 is YNNKEL (reference sequence).

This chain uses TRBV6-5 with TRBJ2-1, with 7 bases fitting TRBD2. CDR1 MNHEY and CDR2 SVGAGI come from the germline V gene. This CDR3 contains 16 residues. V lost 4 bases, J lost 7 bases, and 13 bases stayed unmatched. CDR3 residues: CASSSIQAGMENEQFF. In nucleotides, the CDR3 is TGTGCCAGCAGTTCCATTCAAGCGGGAATGGAGAATGAGCAGTTCTTC.

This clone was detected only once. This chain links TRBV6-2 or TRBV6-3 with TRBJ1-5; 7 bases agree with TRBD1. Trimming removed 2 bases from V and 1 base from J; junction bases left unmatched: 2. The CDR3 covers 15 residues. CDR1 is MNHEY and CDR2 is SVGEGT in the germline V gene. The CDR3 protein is CASSYLGQSNQPQHF. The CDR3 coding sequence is TGTGCCAGCAGTTACCTGGGACAGAGCAATCAGCCCCAGCATTTT.

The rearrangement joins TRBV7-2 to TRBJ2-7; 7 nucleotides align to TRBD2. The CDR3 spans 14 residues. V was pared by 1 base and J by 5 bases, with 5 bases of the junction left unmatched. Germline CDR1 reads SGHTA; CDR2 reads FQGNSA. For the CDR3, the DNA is TGTGCCAGCAGCTTAGGGCCCAGCGGGAACGAGCAGTACTTC. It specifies CASSLGPSGNEQYF.

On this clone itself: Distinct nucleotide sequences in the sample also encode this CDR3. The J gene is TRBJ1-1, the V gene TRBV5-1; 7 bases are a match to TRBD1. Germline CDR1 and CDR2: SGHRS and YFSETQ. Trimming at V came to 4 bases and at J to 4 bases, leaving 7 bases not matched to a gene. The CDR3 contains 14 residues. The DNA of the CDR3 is TGCGCCAGCAGCCGAGGGACAGAGGGCACTGAAGCTTTCTTT. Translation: CASSRGTEGTEAFF.

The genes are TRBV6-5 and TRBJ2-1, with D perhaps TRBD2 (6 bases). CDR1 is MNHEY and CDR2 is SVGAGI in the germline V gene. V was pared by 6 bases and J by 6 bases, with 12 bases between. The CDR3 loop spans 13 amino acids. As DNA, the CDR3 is TGTGCCAGCAGCCACGCGCGGGGCAATGAGCAGTTCTTC. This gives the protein CASSHARGNEQFF.

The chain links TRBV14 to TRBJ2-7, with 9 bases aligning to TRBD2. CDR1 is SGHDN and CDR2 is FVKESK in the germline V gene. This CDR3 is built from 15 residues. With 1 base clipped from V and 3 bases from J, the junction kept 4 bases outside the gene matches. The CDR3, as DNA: TGTGCCAGCAGCCAAGCCCTAGCGGGACACTACGAGCAGTACTTC. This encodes CASSQALAGHYEQYF.

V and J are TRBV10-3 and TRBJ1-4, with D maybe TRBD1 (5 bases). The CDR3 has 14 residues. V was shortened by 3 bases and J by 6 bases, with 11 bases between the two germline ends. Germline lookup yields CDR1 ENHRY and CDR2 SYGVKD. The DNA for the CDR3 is TGTGCCATCAGTGATTCTACAGGACATGAAAAACTGTTTTTT. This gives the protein CAISDSTGHEKLFF.

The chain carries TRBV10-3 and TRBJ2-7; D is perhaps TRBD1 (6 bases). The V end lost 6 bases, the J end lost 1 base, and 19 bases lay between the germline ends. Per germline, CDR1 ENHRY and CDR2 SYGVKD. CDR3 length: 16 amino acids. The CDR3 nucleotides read TGTGCCATCAGATCCGACAGGCGACTTTCTTCCTACGAGCAGTACTTC. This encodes CAIRSDRRLSSYEQYF.

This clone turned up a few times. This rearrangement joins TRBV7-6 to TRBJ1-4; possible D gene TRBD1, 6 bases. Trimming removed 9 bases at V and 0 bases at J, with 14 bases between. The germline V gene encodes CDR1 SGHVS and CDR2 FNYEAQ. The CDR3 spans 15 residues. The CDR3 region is CASSPGHSTNEKLFF. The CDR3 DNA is TGTGCCAGTTCACCGGGACACTCAACTAATGAAAAACTGTTTTTT. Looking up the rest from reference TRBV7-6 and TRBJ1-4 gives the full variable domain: GAGVSQSPRYKVTKRGQDVALRCDPISGHVSLYWYRQALGQGPEFLTYFNYEAQQDKSGLPNDRFSAERPEGSISTLTIQRTEQRDSAMYRCASSPGHSTNEKLFFGSGTQLSVL.

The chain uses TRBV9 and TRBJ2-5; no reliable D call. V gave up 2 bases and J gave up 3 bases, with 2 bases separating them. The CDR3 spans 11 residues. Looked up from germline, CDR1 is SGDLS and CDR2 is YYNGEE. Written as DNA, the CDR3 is TGTGCCAGCAGCGTCAAAGAGACCCAGTACTTC. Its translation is CASSVKETQYF.

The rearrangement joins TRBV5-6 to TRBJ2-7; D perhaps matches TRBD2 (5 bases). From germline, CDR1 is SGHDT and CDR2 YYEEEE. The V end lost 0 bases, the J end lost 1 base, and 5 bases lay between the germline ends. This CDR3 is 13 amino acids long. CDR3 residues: CASSLAGSYEQYF. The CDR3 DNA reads TGTGCCAGCAGCTTGGCGGGGTCCTACGAGCAGTACTTC.

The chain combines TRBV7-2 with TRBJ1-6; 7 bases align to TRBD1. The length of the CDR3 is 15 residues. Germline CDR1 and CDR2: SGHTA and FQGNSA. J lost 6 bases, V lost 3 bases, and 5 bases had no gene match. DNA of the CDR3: TGTGCCAGCAGCTTTGGAGGGGGCATTAATTCACCCCTCCACTTT. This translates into CASSFGGGINSPLHF. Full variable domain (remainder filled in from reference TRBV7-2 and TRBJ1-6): GAGVSQSPSNKVTEKGKDVELRCDPISGHTALYWYRQSLGQGLEFLIYFQGNSAPDKSGLPSDRFSAERTGGSVSTLTIQRTQQEDSAVYLCASSFGGGINSPLHFGNGTRLTVT.

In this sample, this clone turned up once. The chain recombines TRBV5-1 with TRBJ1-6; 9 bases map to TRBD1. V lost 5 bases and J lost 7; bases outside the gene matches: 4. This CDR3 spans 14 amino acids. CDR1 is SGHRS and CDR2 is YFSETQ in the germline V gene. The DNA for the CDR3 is TGCGCCAGCAGAAGGGACAGGGACAATTCACCCCTCCACTTT. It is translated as CASRRDRDNSPLHF.

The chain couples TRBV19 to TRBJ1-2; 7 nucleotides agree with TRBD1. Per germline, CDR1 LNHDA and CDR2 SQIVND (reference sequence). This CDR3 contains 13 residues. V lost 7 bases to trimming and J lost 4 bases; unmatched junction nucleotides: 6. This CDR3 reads CASKDGTVYGYTF. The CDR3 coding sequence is TGTGCCAGTAAAGACGGGACAGTCTATGGCTACACCTTC.